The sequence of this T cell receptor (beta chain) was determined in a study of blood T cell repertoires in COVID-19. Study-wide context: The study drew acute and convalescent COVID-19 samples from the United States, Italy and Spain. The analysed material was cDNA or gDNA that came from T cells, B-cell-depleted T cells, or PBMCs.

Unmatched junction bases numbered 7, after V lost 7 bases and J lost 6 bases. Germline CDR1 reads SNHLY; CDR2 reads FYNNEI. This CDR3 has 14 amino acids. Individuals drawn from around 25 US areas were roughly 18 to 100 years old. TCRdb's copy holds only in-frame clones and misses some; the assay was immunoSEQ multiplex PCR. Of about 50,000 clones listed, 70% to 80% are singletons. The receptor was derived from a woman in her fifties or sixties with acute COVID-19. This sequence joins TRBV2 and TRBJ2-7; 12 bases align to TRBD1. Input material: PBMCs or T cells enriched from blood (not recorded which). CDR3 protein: CASTRGTGGSEQYF. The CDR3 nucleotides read TGTGCCAGCACTAGGGGGACAGGGGGCTCCGAGCAGTACTTC.